This entry is about one TCR beta chain. Its cognate antigen has yet to be identified. The input lacks base qualities; no much larger clone sits a single base away. The hyperthyroidism patients were between 18 and 65 years old and newly diagnosed, with a disease duration of less than 2 months. Patients with uncontrolled infections, other autoimmune diseases, pregnancy or lactation were excluded. Diagnoses were based on clinical symptoms, serum thyroxine and TRAb, thyroid ultrasound and orbital computed tomography. Blood from progressor patients was collected at the time of first diagnosis with hyperthyroidism, before any ophthalmopathy symptoms had appeared. PBMCs were separated from roughly 10 ml of fresh peripheral blood using Ficoll-Paque density gradient centrifugation. Progressor patients were defined as those initially diagnosed with Graves' hyperthyroidism in whom ophthalmopathy developed during follow-up. Total RNA was extracted with Trizol reagent, and quality was checked on an Agilent 2100 Bioanalyzer.

This record comes from a study of T cells in Graves' hyperthyroidism and ophthalmopathy (dated by TCRdb to the late 2010s). With regard to the full study: Peripheral blood was sampled at the time of initial diagnosis, prior to any treatment. In addition, the study compared T-cell repertoires in thyroid tissue and in blood from about 6 Graves' hyperthyroidism patients. Following sampling, methimazole starting at 30 mg daily was given to hyperthyroidism patients, and high-dose intravenous methylprednisolone was given to ophthalmopathy patients. According to the paper, TCR Vbeta CDR3 sequencing was carried out on around 140 peripheral blood samples, which came from about 45 ophthalmopathy, 70 to 80 hyperthyroidism and roughly 17 progressor patients. Prospective prediction of ophthalmopathy was tested in an independent validation cohort of some 19 hyperthyroidism patients and 15 to 17 patients who later progressed to ophthalmopathy. The roughly 100 discovery patients were randomly divided into training and test sets at a 7:3 ratio. TCR V-J signatures able to tell the groups apart were searched for in a discovery cohort of 90 to 100 patients, of whom around 43 had Graves' ophthalmopathy and roughly 58 had stable Graves' hyperthyroidism. Study-level results and caveats: In validation, the model predicted progression to ophthalmopathy a median of around 6.5 months before onset, with around 70% sensitivity and roughly 73% specificity. Most expanded thyroid clonotypes (frequency above 0.001) were also detected in blood, suggesting blood repertoires may reflect thyroid immune responses. Ophthalmopathy was separated from stable hyperthyroidism by a 13 V-J signature model, with about 86% sensitivity and just over 81% specificity obtained in cross-validation and 80%/75% obtained in testing. No statistical method was used to set the sample size in advance, and investigators knew the group allocation.

The TCR beta CDR3 regions were amplified from RNA transcripts. The first round of RT-PCR for the TCR CDR3 was performed with the HTBI primer set and the Qiagen OneStep RT-PCR kit. The libraries were constructed in a second round of multiplex PCR and then size-selected and purified. The libraries were sequenced on an Illumina HiSeq2000 using paired-end 100 bp reads. Regarding the original processing steps: Raw data were processed with SOAPnuke, discarding reads with adapters, uncalled bases, mean Phred below 15, or no exact constant-primer or identifier match. COPE v1.2.5 was used to merge high-quality paired reads, and clonotypes were defined as unique nucleotide sequences. MiTCR v1.1 was used to align clonotypes to the IMGT TRBV, TRBD and TRBJ reference segments. Analysis was restricted to V-J combinations with a frequency above 0.0001, which covered about 99% of repertoires. A TCS score was defined as the ratio between F50 (clonal expansion) and ExV (chaos), using BLOSUM62-based TCRdist between CDR3 peptides within each V-J. Welch's t-statistics and random forest reduced 500 to 650 V-J features to 13, which were used in a naive Bayes classifier (R e1071). Starting from the raw public reads, TCRdb applied fastp trimming at Q25, assembled clones with MiXCR and retained in-frame beta chains. All rows with the same CDR3 protein become a single entry with the most common DNA and genes. TCRdb's processing, not the authors' own work, is the source of the V and J calls. Across this sample there are about 350,000 distinct CDR3 sequences, with about a sixth seen only once. Clones ranked in the top ten supply approximately 30% of the sample.

The CDR3 sequence holds 13 residues, the cysteine and phenylalanine included. Solely the CDR3 DNA is kept, with 39 bases framed from the first base. In the germline V gene (reference sequence), CDR1 corresponds to MNHEY and CDR2 to SMNVEV. The V and J ends are trimmed by 9 bases and 5 bases, leaving 14 bases between them. Sequenced sample: blood. The receptor was derived from a woman aged 30 to 39 with Graves' hyperthyroidism that later progressed to Graves' ophthalmopathy. The chain employs TRBV27 and TRBJ2-1; no D gene can be assigned with confidence. The DNA is TGTGCCAGGTATCCGGGCCGAGACAATGAGCAGTTCTTC. Translation gives CARYPGRDNEQFF.